The 5 T cell receptor beta chains in this list originate from one sample, sequenced in a study of type 1 regulatory T cells. TCRdb used MiXCR to reprocess the reads, holding one entry per CDR3 protein. Of some 100,000 distinct CDR3 sequences in the sample, about a third were seen once. The source material was CD4+ T cells, either the whole sample or a sorted fraction (not recorded which). The receptors shown here come from a human donor in good health.

The chain combines TRBV29-1 with TRBJ1-3, with no clear D. The V gene's germline CDR1 is SQVTM and CDR2 ANQGSEA. V was shortened by 7 bases and J by 3 bases, with 10 bases between the two germline ends. The CDR3 has 12 amino acids. The DNA for the CDR3 is TGCAGCGCCGGGTTTTATGGAAACACCATATATTTT. Amino acids: CSAGFYGNTIYF.

The genes are TRBV11-3 and TRBJ2-3; the D gene is possibly TRBD2 (6 bases). V was trimmed by 4 bases and J by 3 bases, leaving 17 bases between them. There are 16 residues in the CDR3. Germline V gene sequence: CDR1 SGHNT, CDR2 YENEEA. The CDR3 region is CASSSPTAAGTDTQYF. The CDR3 nucleotides read TGTGCCAGCAGCTCCCCGACAGCCGCGGGGACAGATACGCAGTATTTT.

V and J are TRBV24-1 and TRBJ2-2, with a possible D match to TRBD2 (5 bases). CDR1 is KGHDR and CDR2 is SFDVKD in the germline V gene. The CDR3 spans 12 residues. Between the trimmed V and J ends, which lost 8 bases and 5 bases, there was a span of 8 bases. The CDR3 DNA follows: TGTGCCACCAACCCGGGGACCGGGGAGCTGTTTTTT. Protein sequence: CATNPGTGELFF.

This chain uses TRBV5-1 with TRBJ2-7; 13 nucleotides agree with TRBD2. With V trimmed by 2 bases and J by 0 bases, 5 bases remained unmatched. The CDR3 contains 17 residues. Germline V gene lookup returns CDR1 SGHRS and CDR2 YFSETQ. The CDR3 loop is CASSFGLAGDLSYEQYF. In DNA form, the CDR3 reads TGCGCCAGCAGCTTCGGACTAGCGGGAGATCTCTCCTACGAGCAGTACTTC.

This clonotype was counted only a few times. The chain couples TRBV5-1 to TRBJ2-5; D not certain. V gave up 5 bases and J gave up 3 bases, with 5 bases separating them. CDR1 and CDR2 (germline): SGHRS, YFSETQ. The CDR3 is 11 amino acids. The CDR3 nucleotides read TGCGCCAGCAGGTTTAAAGAGACCCAGTACTTC. This gives the protein CASRFKETQYF.